Described below is a single TCR beta chain sequence and its context. V lost 2 bases to trimming and J lost 4 bases; unmatched junction nucleotides: 13. Per the germline V gene, CDR1 is SGHTA and CDR2 is FQGTGA. The CDR3 spans 18 residues. TCRdb keeps only in-frame clones here, not all; method: immunoSEQ multiplex PCR. The sample lists a few hundred thousand clones, roughly 80% occurring once. The data derive from a study of blood T cell repertoires in COVID-19. The overall study: COVID-19 samples, acute and convalescent, were from the United States, Italy and Spain.

This sequence was found in an elderly woman with active or convalescent COVID-19. The sequenced sample was peripheral blood. The rearrangement joins TRBV7-3 to TRBJ2-1; 8 nucleotides line up with TRBD1. This CDR3 reads CASSLGDRGKESYNEQFF. The CDR3 region has the DNA TGTGCCAGCAGCTTAGGAGACAGGGGTAAGGAATCTTACAATGAGCAGTTCTTC.